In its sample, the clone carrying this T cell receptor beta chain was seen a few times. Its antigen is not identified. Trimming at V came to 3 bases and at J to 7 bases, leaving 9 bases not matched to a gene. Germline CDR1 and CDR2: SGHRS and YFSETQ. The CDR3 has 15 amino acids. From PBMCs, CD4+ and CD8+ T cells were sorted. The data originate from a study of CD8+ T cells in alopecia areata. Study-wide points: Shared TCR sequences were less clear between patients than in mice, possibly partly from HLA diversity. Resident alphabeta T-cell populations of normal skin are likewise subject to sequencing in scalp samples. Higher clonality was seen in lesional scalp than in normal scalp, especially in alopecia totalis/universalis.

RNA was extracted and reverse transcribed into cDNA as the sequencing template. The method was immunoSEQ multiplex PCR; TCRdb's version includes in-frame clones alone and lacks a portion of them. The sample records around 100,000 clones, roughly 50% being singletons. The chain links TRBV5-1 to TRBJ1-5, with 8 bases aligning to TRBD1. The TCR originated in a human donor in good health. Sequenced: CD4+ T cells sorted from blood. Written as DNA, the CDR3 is TGCGCCAGCAGCTCGACGGGACAGGAAAGCCAGCCCCAGCATTTT. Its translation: CASSSTGQESQPQHF.